Following are 29 T cell receptor beta chains from one sample sequenced in a study of post-analysis software for immune sequencing data. Findings and limits, study-wide: Patients showed TRBV5-6, TRBV5-1 and TRBV20-1 among roughly 5 TRBV segments more frequent than in controls.

Libraries were made from TCR beta cDNA, and they carried unique molecular identifiers. In TCRdb, the PCR reads were re-called with MiXCR into one record per CDR3 protein. The sample has 430,000 or so distinct CDR3 sequences; approximately 42% are singletons. These TCRs are of unknown antigen specificity. The sequenced material came from blood. The receptors derive from a girl aged 2 to 9 with multiple sclerosis.

This clonotype occurred a few times. The chain combines TRBV12-3 or TRBV12-4 with TRBJ2-5; 7 bases agree with TRBD2. This CDR3 spans 16 amino acids. After removal of 3 bases from V and 2 bases from J, the junction contained 9 bases not matched to a gene. CDR3 bases: TGTGCCAGCAGTTTTAACAGCGGGGCTAGACAAGAGACCCAGTACTTC. Translating it yields CASSFNSGARQETQYF.

The chain is built from TRBV7-2 and TRBJ2-5; D gene ambiguous. CDR1 and CDR2 (germline): SGHTA, FQGNSA. Trimming left V 5 bases short and J 7 bases short, with 11 bases between. This CDR3 is built from 12 residues. CDR3 in amino acids: CASSPNEWTQYF. In DNA form, the CDR3 reads TGTGCCAGCAGCCCGAATGAGTGGACCCAGTACTTC.

This sequence joins TRBV20-1 and TRBJ1-5; D might be TRBD1 (5 bases). CDR3 length: 14 amino acids. V lost 0 bases, J lost 4 bases, and 10 bases lay in between. Looked up from germline, CDR1 is DFQATT and CDR2 is SNEGSKA (reference sequence). In DNA form, the CDR3 reads TGCAGTGCTAGAGATGGGAGGGGAAATCAGCCCCAGCATTTT. This gives the protein CSARDGRGNQPQHF.

This clonotype was detected a few times. The chain is built from TRBV7-2 and TRBJ2-5; TRBD2 matches 7 bases. Unmatched junction bases numbered 8, after V lost 2 bases and J lost 2 bases. Germline lookup yields CDR1 SGHTA and CDR2 FQGNSA. The CDR3 has 16 amino acids. CDR3: CASSLNLAEQQETQYF. Written as DNA, the CDR3 is TGTGCCAGCAGCTTAAACCTAGCGGAACAACAAGAGACCCAGTACTTC.

This clonotype has more than one count but fewer than ten. The chain has TRBV7-2 and TRBJ2-5; D call uncertain. V was clipped by 2 bases and J by 1 base, with 11 bases between them. The CDR3 has 15 residues. Germline loops: CDR1 SGHTA, CDR2 FQGNSA. CDR3 loop: CASSLSYQSQETQYF. The CDR3 coding sequence is TGTGCCAGCAGCTTATCCTACCAGAGCCAAGAGACCCAGTACTTC.

In its sample, this clonotype was seen a few times. The chain recombines TRBV10-2 with TRBJ2-3; 7 bases map to TRBD2. Germline V lookup: CDR1 WSHSY, CDR2 SAAADI. Trimming cost V 2 bases and J 5 bases; bases outside gene matches: 4. CDR3 length: 14 amino acids. The chain's CDR3 is CASSEAWGGDTQYF. Written as DNA, the CDR3 is TGCGCCAGCAGTGAGGCCTGGGGGGGAGATACGCAGTATTTT.

The chain has TRBV29-1 and TRBJ2-5; D possibly corresponds to TRBD1 (5 bases). V dropped 6 bases and J dropped 1 base, with 15 bases sitting between them. The germline gives CDR1 SQVTM, CDR2 ANQGSEA. CDR3 size: 14 residues. The CDR3 bases are TGCAGCGTACGGCAGGGCCTAATCCAAGAGACCCAGTACTTC. It encodes CSVRQGLIQETQYF.

This clonotype came up many times. The rearrangement joins TRBV6-4 to TRBJ2-7, with TRBD1 identical over 7 bases. Looked up from germline, CDR1 is MRHNA and CDR2 is SNTAGT. Trimming took 6 bases from V and 6 from J; bases not matched to a gene: 11. The CDR3 totals 14 residues. This CDR3 is CASRTVDRWGEQYF. The DNA of the CDR3 is TGTGCCAGCAGGACGGTGGACAGGTGGGGCGAGCAGTACTTC.

A few counts support this clonotype. The genes are TRBV7-2 and TRBJ1-5; 8 nucleotides line up with TRBD1. The CDR3 has 16 amino acids. V lost 5 bases to trimming and J lost 2 bases; unmatched junction nucleotides: 8. Germline-derived CDR1 and CDR2 are SGHTA and FQGNSA. Here the CDR3 reads CASSKRTGSGNQPQHF. The CDR3 DNA sequence: TGTGCCAGCAGCAAACGGACAGGGAGTGGCAATCAGCCCCAGCATTTT.

This clonotype was observed a few times. CDR3 sequence reads: CASSLIQVGNTEAFF. CDR3 in DNA: TGTGCCAGCAGCTTAATTCAGGTTGGGAACACTGAAGCTTTCTTT. J is TRBJ1-1 and V is TRBV7-2; D gene ambiguous. Germline lookup yields CDR1 SGHTA and CDR2 FQGNSA. The CDR3 totals 15 residues. V shed 2 bases and J shed 1 base, with 11 bases lying between them. The full variable domain, completed using reference TRBV7-2 and TRBJ1-1, is GAGVSQSPSNKVTEKGKDVELRCDPISGHTALYWYRQSLGQGLEFLIYFQGNSAPDKSGLPSDRFSAERTGGSVSTLTIQRTQQEDSAVYLCASSLIQVGNTEAFFGQGTRLTVV.

This rearrangement joins TRBV4-3 to TRBJ2-4; D tentatively reads TRBD1 or TRBD2 (5 bases each). Trimming took 1 base from V and 9 from J, leaving 10 bases between them. The germline CDR1 and CDR2 sequences are LGHNA and YSLEER. The CDR3 runs 13 residues. CDR3 amino acids: CASSQAEGIIQYF. CDR3 in DNA: TGCGCCAGCAGCCAAGCTGAGGGGATCATTCAGTACTTC.

The chain links TRBV3-1 to TRBJ2-1; TRBD2 might be the D (7 bases). The CDR3 has 15 amino acids. Looked up from germline, CDR1 is LGHDT and CDR2 is YNNKEL (reference sequence). Trimming stripped 2 bases from V and 15 bases from J, with 23 bases between. The CDR3 region is CASSQSYAGAYQGFF. CDR3 DNA: TGTGCCAGCAGCCAAAGTTACGCGGGGGCCTACCAGGGGTTCTTC.

This clonotype turned up a few times. The genes are TRBV30 and TRBJ2-4, with D tentatively TRBD1 (6 bases). Per germline, CDR1 GTSNPN and CDR2 SVGIG (reference sequence). The CDR3 length is 15 residues. Trimming took off 2 bases at V and 5 bases at J, with 16 bases between the two ends. In DNA, the CDR3 is TGTGCCTGGAGTCGACAGGAGGAATATCAAAACATTCAGTACTTC. Protein product: CAWSRQEEYQNIQYF. The full variable domain, in which reference TRBV30 and TRBJ2-4 provide the parts outside the CDR3, is SQTIHQWPATLVQPVGSPLSLECTVEGTSNPNLYWYRQAAGRGLQLLFYSVGIGQISSEVPQNLSASRPQDRQFILSSKKLLLSDSGFYLCAWSRQEEYQNIQYFGAGTRLSVL.

This clonotype turned up a few times. This chain connects TRBV7-3 to TRBJ2-1, with 7 bases lining up with TRBD2. The germline CDR1 and CDR2 sequences are SGHTA and FQGTGA. The V gene end was trimmed by 2 bases and the J gene end by 8 bases; junction bases not matched to a gene: 9. The CDR3 is made up of 15 amino acids. The CDR3 DNA reads as TGTGCCAGCAGCTTAGGGGGGGGGGACGGCTATGAGCAGTTCTTC. Encoded protein: CASSLGGGDGYEQFF. Supplemented by reference TRBV7-3 and TRBJ2-1, the full variable domain reads GAGVSQTPSNKVTEKGKYVELRCDPISGHTALYWYRQSLGQGPEFLIYFQGTGAADDSGLPNDRFFAVRPEGSVSTLKIQRTERGDSAVYLCASSLGGGDGYEQFFGPGTRLTVL.

In the case of this clonotype: The junction does not match germline at one end; this may be a read error. V is TRBV5-5 and J is TRBJ2-3; D ambiguous. Germline assignment: CDR1 SGHKS and CDR2 YYEKEE (reference sequence). This CDR3 is 14 amino acids long. CDR3 coding DNA: TGTGCCAACAGCTTGGGCGTAGGTGCAGATACGCAGTATTTT. It specifies CANSLGVGADTQYF.

This clonotype was seen more than once but under ten times. This chain connects TRBV7-6 to TRBJ2-5; D is perhaps TRBD1 (6 bases). The J call may be in error: the DNA end matches TRBJ2-7 better. The CDR3 consists of 13 residues. Germline-derived CDR1 and CDR2 are SGHVS and FNYEAQ. In nucleotides, the CDR3 is TGTGCCAGCAGCCAGGGGCCAGGATACGAGCAGTACTTC. This translates into CASSQGPGYEQYF.

This clonotype occurred once. This chain connects TRBV5-1 to TRBJ2-5, with 7 bases that match TRBD2. Germline loops: CDR1 SGHRS, CDR2 YFSETQ. V lost 4 bases, J lost 11 bases, and 11 bases stayed unmatched. This CDR3 region has 13 residues. The CDR3 coding sequence is TGCGCCAGCAGCGGGAGGACTAGATATTGGCAGTACTTC. It yields the protein CASSGRTRYWQYF.

The chain uses TRBV12-3 or TRBV12-4 and TRBJ1-2, with D possibly TRBD1 on 5 matching bases. V was cut by 6 bases and J by 7 bases, with 30 bases left in between. The CDR3 is made up of 18 amino acids. The CDR3 spells CASRGRDDVARELGGYTF. The CDR3 region has the DNA TGTGCCAGCAGGGGAAGGGATGACGTCGCCAGGGAGTTGGGTGGCTACACCTTC.

This clonotype was seen a handful of times. The V and J genes are TRBV29-1 and TRBJ2-7; TRBD2 agrees at 10 bases. The CDR3 has 16 residues. Germline values: CDR1 SQVTM, CDR2 ANQGSEA. The V and J ends lost 6 bases and 2 bases, in that order; junction bases with no gene match: 13. The CDR3 coding sequence is TGCAGCGTCGTATACCCCAGACTAGCGGGTGCCTACGAGCAGTACTTC. It yields the protein CSVVYPRLAGAYEQYF.

As regards this clonotype: One end of the junction varies from germline; a read error may be responsible. The CDR3 region is CASSLGFQEAQYF. DNA of the CDR3: TGTGCCAGCAGTTTGGGGTTCCAAGAGGCCCAGTACTTC. This chain connects TRBV6-6 to TRBJ2-5, with D hard to call. The length of the CDR3 is 13 residues. Germline V gene data show CDR1 as MNHNY and CDR2 as SVGAGI (reference sequence).

As concerns this clonotype: This may come from a read error, since a much larger clone is one base off. The chain employs TRBV29-1 and TRBJ2-5; perhaps TRBD2 as D (6 bases). The V gene's germline CDR1 is SQVTM and CDR2 ANQGSEA. CDR3 size: 14 residues. CDR3 region: CSVDISGLQGTQYF. The CDR3 DNA reads TGCAGCGTCGATATTAGCGGTTTACAAGGGACCCAGTACTTC.

The J gene is TRBJ1-2, the V gene TRBV12-3 or TRBV12-4; D is ambiguous. The CDR3 loop spans 12 amino acids. The V end was cut by 3 bases, the J end by 7 bases, with 9 bases between. In nucleotides, the CDR3 is TGTGCCAGCAGTTTGTCCCGGGGTGGCTACACCTTC. Protein product: CASSLSRGGYTF.

V usage is TRBV5-8 and J usage is TRBJ2-5; no firm D call. With 4 bases removed from V and 4 bases from J, the gap between germline ends came to 14 bases. The germline V gene has CDR1 SGHTS and CDR2 YDEGEE. This CDR3 region has 14 residues. The CDR3 loop reads CASSPGPQRETQYF. The CDR3 DNA follows: TGTGCCAGCAGCCCTGGACCCCAGAGAGAGACCCAGTACTTC.

This chain joins TRBV27 and TRBJ2-1; perhaps D is TRBD1 or TRBD2 (6 bases each). The CDR3 is 15 amino acids. Germline V lookup: CDR1 MNHEY, CDR2 SMNVEV (reference sequence). V dropped 7 bases and J dropped 2 bases, with 15 bases sitting between them. CDR3 region: CASKRGGKTYNEQFF. The DNA for the CDR3 is TGTGCCAGCAAAAGAGGGGGGAAGACCTACAATGAGCAGTTCTTC.

V is TRBV21-1 and J is TRBJ2-5; TRBD1 is taken as the D call from the table, unchecked against the DNA. TRBV21-1 is termed a pseudogene. CDR3 length: 12 residues. The CDR3 region is CASSGTEETQYF. CDR3 nucleotides: TGTGCCAGCAGCGGGACGGAAGAGACCCAGTACTTC.

The chain has TRBV6-2 or TRBV6-3 and TRBJ2-1, with TRBD2 matching 12 bases. Germline loops: CDR1 MNHEY, CDR2 SVGEGT. Trimming removed 5 bases from V and 5 bases from J; junction bases left unmatched: 4. This CDR3 has 15 residues. The CDR3 DNA follows: TGTGCCAGCAGTCCAAGACTAGCGGGGGACAATGAGCAGTTCTTC. Amino acid sequence: CASSPRLAGDNEQFF.

This clonotype was seen only a few times. The V and J genes are TRBV12-3 or TRBV12-4 and TRBJ1-2; D is unresolved. Trimming shortened V by 8 bases and J by 5 bases, and 18 bases separated the two germline ends. This CDR3 spans 14 amino acids. This CDR3 is CASQELASGYGYTF. CDR3 nucleotide sequence: TGTGCCAGCCAGGAACTGGCCTCGGGGTATGGCTACACCTTC.

V is TRBV27 and J is TRBJ2-7; 9 nucleotides align to TRBD2. Trimming cost V 6 bases and J 7 bases; bases outside gene matches: 16. The CDR3 contains 16 residues. Germline CDR1 and CDR2: MNHEY and SMNVEV (reference sequence). CDR3 DNA sequence: TGTGCCAGCAGCCCCGCTCCGCGGGAGGGCCGTAAGGAGCAGTACTTC. Protein sequence: CASSPAPREGRKEQYF.

This clonotype was seen more than once but under ten times. This chain uses TRBV29-1 with TRBJ2-1; D unresolved. Germline lookup yields CDR1 SQVTM and CDR2 ANQGSEA. V lost 6 bases to trimming and J lost 0 bases, with 9 bases between them. The CDR3 extends over 13 amino acids. The CDR3, as DNA: TGCAGCGTGCAATCGAGCTCCTACAATGAGCAGTTCTTC. Its translation is CSVQSSSYNEQFF.